This T cell receptor beta chain was sequenced during a study of T-cell memory formation after mild COVID-19. Study-level information: Clustering of TCRs was largely donor specific.

TCRdb itself ran the 5' RACE reads through MiXCR, one entry per CDR3 protein. The table has 250,000 or so distinct CDR3 sequences, about a sixth seen once. This clonotype has a handful of counts. V lost 2 bases, J lost 9 bases, and 14 bases lay in between. Germline CDR1 reads MNHNS; CDR2 reads SASEGT. There are 14 residues in the CDR3. The clonotype comes from a man in his late teens or twenties who had mild COVID-19 (a few samples of this study predate the infection). Cell type and time point are not known. Sequenced material: PBMCs or a T cell subset sorted from them (not recorded which). V and J are TRBV6-1 and TRBJ2-4; the D gene is possibly TRBD1 (6 bases). CDR3 in DNA: TGTGCCAGCAGTGAAAGGGGGATTCTTGGCATTCAGTACTTC. Its translation is CASSERGILGIQYF.